This T cell receptor beta chain came from a study of blood T cell repertoires in COVID-19. Study overall: The United States, Italy and Spain supplied acute and convalescent COVID-19 samples. In each case, the material was cDNA or gDNA derived from T cells, B-cell-depleted T cells, or PBMCs.

This clone occurred a few times. In the original analysis: Amplification of reference gene primers provided the estimated nucleated cell counts. The table came from immunoSEQ multiplex PCR; TCRdb's copy has only in-frame clones and leaves some out. V and J calls and clone size are given by that table; D and trimming were obtained from the DNA. The sample lists 150,000 to 200,000 clones; around 80% were seen once. Per the germline V gene, CDR1 is SGHVS and CDR2 is FQNEAQ. This CDR3 has 14 amino acids. V shed 4 bases and J shed 6 bases, with 12 bases lying between them. The receptor comes from a woman aged 80 or older with active or convalescent COVID-19. The chain combines TRBV7-8 with TRBJ2-2; TRBD1 is a possible D gene (6 bases). The sample comprised peripheral blood. The CDR3 loop is CASSSTGWAGELFF. CDR3 nucleotides: TGTGCCAGCAGCTCTACAGGGTGGGCCGGGGAGCTGTTTTTT.